This TCR beta chain was profiled in a study of shared clonotypes between healthy human individuals. Germline V gene data show CDR1 as ENHRY and CDR2 as SYGVKD. V trimming: 4 bases; J trimming: 4 bases; junction bases outside the gene matches: 5. This CDR3 is built from 15 residues. A CD45RA-negative memory subset and a CD45RA+ naive subset were separated from the CD4+ cells. Repertoires were generated with immunoSEQ multiplex PCR, while TCRdb's copy carries only in-frame clones and drops some. The data show 2 million to 2.5 million clones, 90% to 95% seen once. Sequencing was done on a sample of naive CD4+ T cells sorted from blood. Documented subset: CD45RA+ positively selected. The receptor's source is a man aged 18 to 35 in good health. This rearrangement joins TRBV10-3 to TRBJ2-5; 11 bases fit TRBD1. In DNA, the CDR3 is TGTGCCATCAGTGCCCAGGGACAGGGGGGAGAGACCCAGTACTTC. Amino acid sequence: CAISAQGQGGETQYF.